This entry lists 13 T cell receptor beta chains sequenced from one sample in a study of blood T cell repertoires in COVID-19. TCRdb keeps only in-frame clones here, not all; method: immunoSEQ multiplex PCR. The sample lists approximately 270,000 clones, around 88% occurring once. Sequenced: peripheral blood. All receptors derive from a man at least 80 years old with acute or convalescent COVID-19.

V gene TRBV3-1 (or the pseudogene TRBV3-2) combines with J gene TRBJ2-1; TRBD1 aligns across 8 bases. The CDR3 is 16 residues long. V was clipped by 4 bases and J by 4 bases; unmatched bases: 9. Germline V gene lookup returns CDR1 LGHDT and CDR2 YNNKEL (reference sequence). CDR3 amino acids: CASSRQTGVEYNEQFF. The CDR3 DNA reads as TGTGCCAGCAGCCGGCAGACAGGGGTGGAGTACAATGAGCAGTTCTTC.

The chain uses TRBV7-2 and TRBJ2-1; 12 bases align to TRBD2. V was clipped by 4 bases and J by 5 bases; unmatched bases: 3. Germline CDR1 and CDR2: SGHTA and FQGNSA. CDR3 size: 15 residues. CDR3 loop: CASSSTSGSNNEQFF. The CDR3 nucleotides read TGTGCCAGCAGCTCGACTAGCGGGAGCAACAATGAGCAGTTCTTC.

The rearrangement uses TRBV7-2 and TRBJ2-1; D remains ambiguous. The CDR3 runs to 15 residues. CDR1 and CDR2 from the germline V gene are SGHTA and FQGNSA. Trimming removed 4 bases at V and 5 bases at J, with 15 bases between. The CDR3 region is CASSSTFSRDNEQFF. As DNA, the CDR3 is TGTGCCAGCAGCTCTACCTTTAGCAGAGACAATGAGCAGTTCTTC.

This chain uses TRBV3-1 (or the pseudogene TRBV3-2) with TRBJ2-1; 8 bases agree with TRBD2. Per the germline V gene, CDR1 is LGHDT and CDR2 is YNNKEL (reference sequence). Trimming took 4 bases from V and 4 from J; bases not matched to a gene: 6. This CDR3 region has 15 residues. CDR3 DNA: TGTGCCAGCAGCCGGACGGCGGGGGGTTACAATGAGCAGTTCTTC. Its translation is CASSRTAGGYNEQFF.

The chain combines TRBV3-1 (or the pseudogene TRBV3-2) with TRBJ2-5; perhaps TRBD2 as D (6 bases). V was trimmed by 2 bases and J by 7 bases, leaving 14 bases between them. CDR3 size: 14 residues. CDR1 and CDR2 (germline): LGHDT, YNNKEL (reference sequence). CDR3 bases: TGTGCCAGCAGCCAAAATCGGCAGGGAGGGACCCAGTACTTC. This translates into CASSQNRQGGTQYF.

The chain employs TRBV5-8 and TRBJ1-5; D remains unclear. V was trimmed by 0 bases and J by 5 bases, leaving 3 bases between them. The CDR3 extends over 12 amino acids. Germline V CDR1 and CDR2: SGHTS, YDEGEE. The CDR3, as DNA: TGTGCCAGCAGCTTGGCCGATCAGCCCCAGCATTTT. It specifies CASSLADQPQHF. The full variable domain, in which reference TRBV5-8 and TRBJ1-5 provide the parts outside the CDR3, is EAGVTQSPTHLIKTRGQQATLRCSPISGHTSVYWYQQALGLGLQFLLWYDEGEERNRGNFPPRFSGRQFPNYSSELNVNALELEDSALYLCASSLADQPQHFGDGTRLSIL.

CDR3 region: CASSSGGVYEQYF. CDR3 DNA: TGTGCCAGCAGCTCGGGGGGAGTTTACGAGCAGTACTTC. The rearrangement uses TRBV5-6 and TRBJ2-7; the match to TRBD2 covers 7 bases. The CDR3 runs 13 residues. Germline V CDR1 and CDR2: SGHDT, YYEEEE. V gave up 3 bases and J gave up 4 bases; unmatched junction bases: 4.

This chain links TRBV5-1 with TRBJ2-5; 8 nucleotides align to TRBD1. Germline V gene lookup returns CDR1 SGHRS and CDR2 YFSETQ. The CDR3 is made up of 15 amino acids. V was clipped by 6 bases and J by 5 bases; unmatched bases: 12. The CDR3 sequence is CASTKSDRVGETQYF. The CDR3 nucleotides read TGCGCCAGCACTAAGTCGGACAGGGTTGGGGAGACCCAGTACTTC.

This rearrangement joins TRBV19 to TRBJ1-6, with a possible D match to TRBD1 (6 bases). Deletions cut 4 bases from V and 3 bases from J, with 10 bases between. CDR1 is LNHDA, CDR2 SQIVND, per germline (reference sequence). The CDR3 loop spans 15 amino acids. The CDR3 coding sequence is TGTGCCAGTAGTACAGGGGTCCTCTATAATTCACCCCTCCACTTT. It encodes CASSTGVLYNSPLHF.

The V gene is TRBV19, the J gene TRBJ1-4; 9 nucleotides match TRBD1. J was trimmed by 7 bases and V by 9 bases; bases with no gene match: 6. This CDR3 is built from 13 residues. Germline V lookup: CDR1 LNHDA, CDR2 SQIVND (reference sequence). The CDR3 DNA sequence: TGTGCCAGCTCCGGGACAGGGACTGAAAAACTGTTTTTT. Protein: CASSGTGTEKLFF.

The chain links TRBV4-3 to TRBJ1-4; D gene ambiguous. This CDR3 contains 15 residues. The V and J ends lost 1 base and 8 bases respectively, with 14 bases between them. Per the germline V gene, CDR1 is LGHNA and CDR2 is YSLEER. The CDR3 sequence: CASSQVLGSSEKLFF. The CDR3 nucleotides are TGCGCCAGCAGCCAAGTGCTGGGATCTAGCGAAAAACTGTTTTTT.

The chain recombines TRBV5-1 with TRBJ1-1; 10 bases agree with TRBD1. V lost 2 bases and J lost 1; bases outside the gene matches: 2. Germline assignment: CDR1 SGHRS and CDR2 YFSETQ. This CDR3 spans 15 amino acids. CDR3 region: CASSFRTGGNTEAFF. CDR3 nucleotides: TGCGCCAGCAGCTTTAGGACAGGGGGGAACACTGAAGCTTTCTTT. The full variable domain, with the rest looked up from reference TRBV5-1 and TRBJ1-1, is KAGVTQTPRYLIKTRGQQVTLSCSPISGHRSVSWYQQTPGQGLQFLFEYFSETQRNKGNFPGRFSGRQFSNSRSEMNVSTLELGDSALYLCASSFRTGGNTEAFFGQGTRLTVV.

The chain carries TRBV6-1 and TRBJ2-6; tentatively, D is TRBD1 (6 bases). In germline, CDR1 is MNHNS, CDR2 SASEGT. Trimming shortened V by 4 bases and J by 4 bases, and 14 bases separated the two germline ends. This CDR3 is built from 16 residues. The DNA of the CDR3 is TGTGCCAGCAGTGGACCTTTGGGGGCCGGGGCCAACGTCCTGACTTTC. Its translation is CASSGPLGAGANVLTF.